The entry below gives a single T cell receptor beta chain sequence along with its context. The sample holds a few counts of this clone. The clone's antigen remains unknown. It has no much larger one-base neighbor in the sample; base qualities were not kept. Measured from the cysteine to the phenylalanine, the CDR3 is 13 residues long. The DNA shown is the 39-base CDR3, in frame from base 1. Relative to germline, V is 4 bases shorter and J is 5 bases shorter, with 11 bases between their ends. CDR1 and CDR2 (LNHDA, SQIVND) derive from the germline V gene (reference sequence). The sample originates from a study of beta chain features in type 1 diabetes (dated by TCRdb to 2017 to 2018). For the wider study: No differences in mean age, gender distribution, total cell number or subset yield were found between patients and healthy donors. Whereas all 30 or so donors provided naive and central memory subsets, regulatory and stem cell-like memory subsets were isolated from just 8 patients and roughly eight healthy donors. A total of under 140,000,000 sorted cells were examined across all samples, and the number of cells per subset was strongly correlated with RNA yield. In the study, TCRB repertoires of sorted circulating CD4+ T cell subsets from recently diagnosed type 1 diabetes patients were compared with those of matched healthy donors.

What the authors observed across the whole study: Because cDNA was sequenced instead of genomic DNA, activated cells with high expression could be over-represented, although the groups did not differ in activation or CD3 levels. Fewer insertions and more nucleotide deletions at VDJ recombination sites were observed in patients with type 1 diabetes, implying thymic rearrangement abnormalities. The naive, central memory and regulatory TCRB repertoires appeared to resemble one another more closely among patients than among healthy donors. Type 1 diabetes patients showed a moderate but significant shortening of TCRB CDR3 length in all four CD4+ subsets. Because small numbers of individuals were included in the HLA sub-analyses, any influence of HLA type on TCRB rearrangement was left unresolved. Shorter templates might have been favored by PCR, but patient and control samples were amplified and corrected together, so both groups would have been affected equally by any skew.

The entire isolated RNA was reverse transcribed using the High Capacity cDNA Reverse Transcription Kit, and thus expressed TCRB transcripts were sequenced. Deep immunoSEQ sequencing was performed on naive, central memory and regulatory T cell samples, with an average of about 3.6 million total reads per sample. Sorted cells were lysed in RLT buffer, and RNA was extracted using DNase-treated RNeasy Micro or Mini kits according to cell number. To prevent cross-contamination, every cell subset was processed on its own, while patient and healthy donor samples were processed together. The immunoSEQ multiplex PCR was used to amplify TCRB sequences from cDNA, yielding 87-bp fragments that span the CDR3 region. The amplicons were sequenced using the Illumina HiSeq platform. From the authors' description of their analysis: PCR bias was corrected computationally using synthetic template baselines, and reads within Hamming distance 2 were collapsed, with unmergeable singletons discarded. Reads were aligned against IMGT to assign V, D and J genes, CDR3 length and insertions or deletions at six rearrangement sites. Within each subset, clonotype counts were normalized to sorted cell number, and only after that were true diversity and Gini coefficients computed with the tcR R package. Repertoire sharing was quantified using the overlap coefficient calculated on TCRB nucleotide sequences. Out-of-frame TCRB sequences from naive cells were analyzed to stand in for the pre-selection repertoire. TCRdb took over this immuneACCESS table, retaining in-frame rearrangements with V and J assigned. Such tables are incomplete; in checked studies, under half of the missing clones stem from an unresolved V gene, and the remainder is unexplained. The V and J calls and clone size were taken over from that table, and D and trimming were inferred from the DNA. Present in this sample are about 650,000 clones, roughly 12% of which were seen just once. 0.095% to 0.15% of the sample belongs to the ten largest clones.

Each donor gave one peripheral blood draw, averaging approximately 120 mL, which was collected into heparinised tubes. A BD FACSAria II was used to sort naive, central memory, regulatory and stem cell-like memory CD4+ T cells with a panel that included CD45RO, CCR7, CD25, CD127, CD95 and CD27. A purity above 95% was achieved for all sorted populations. PBMCs were isolated immediately by Lymphoprep density gradient centrifugation and stained directly without culture. So that batch effects would be minimized, each experiment stained and sorted samples in pairs, pairing one healthy donor with one patient.

Sequencing was done on a sample of naive CD4+ T cells from blood. This specimen's cell subset or site label, interpreted: true naive CD4+ T cells. The V gene is TRBV19 and the J gene is TRBJ1-2; TRBD1 is perhaps the D gene, given 5 matching bases. The TCR comes from a man in his thirties or forties with type 1 diabetes. The CDR3 is CASSNGGGYGYTF. The DNA sequence is given as TGTGCCAGTAGTAATGGTGGGGGTTATGGCTACACCTTC.